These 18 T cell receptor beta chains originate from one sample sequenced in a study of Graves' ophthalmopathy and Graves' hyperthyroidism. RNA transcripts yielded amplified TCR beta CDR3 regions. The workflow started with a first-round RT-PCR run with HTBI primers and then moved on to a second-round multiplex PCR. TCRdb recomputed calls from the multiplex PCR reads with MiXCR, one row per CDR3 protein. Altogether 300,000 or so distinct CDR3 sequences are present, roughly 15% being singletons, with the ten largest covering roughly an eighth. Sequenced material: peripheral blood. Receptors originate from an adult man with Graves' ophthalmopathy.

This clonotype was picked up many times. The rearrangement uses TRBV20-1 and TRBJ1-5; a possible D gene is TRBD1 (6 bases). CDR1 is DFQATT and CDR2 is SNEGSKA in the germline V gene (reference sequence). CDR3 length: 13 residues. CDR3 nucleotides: TGCAGCCTAACGGACAGCCTGAATCAGCCCCAGCATTTT. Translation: CSLTDSLNQPQHF.

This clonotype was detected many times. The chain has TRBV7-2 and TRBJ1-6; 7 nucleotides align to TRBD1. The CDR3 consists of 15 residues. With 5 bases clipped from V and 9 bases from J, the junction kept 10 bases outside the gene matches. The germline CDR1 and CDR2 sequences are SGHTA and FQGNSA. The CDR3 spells CASSQSLTGVSPLHF. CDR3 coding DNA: TGTGCCAGCAGCCAAAGCCTAACAGGGGTTTCACCCCTCCACTTT.

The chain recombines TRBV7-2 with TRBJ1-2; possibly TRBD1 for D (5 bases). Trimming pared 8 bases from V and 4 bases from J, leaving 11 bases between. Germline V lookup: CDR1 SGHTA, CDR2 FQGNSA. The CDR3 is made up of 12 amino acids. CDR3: CASGGRGYGYTF. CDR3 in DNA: TGTGCCAGCGGGGGAAGAGGCTATGGCTACACCTTC. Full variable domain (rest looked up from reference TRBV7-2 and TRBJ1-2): GAGVSQSPSNKVTEKGKDVELRCDPISGHTALYWYRQSLGQGLEFLIYFQGNSAPDKSGLPSDRFSAERTGGSVSTLTIQRTQQEDSAVYLCASGGRGYGYTFGSGTRLTVV.

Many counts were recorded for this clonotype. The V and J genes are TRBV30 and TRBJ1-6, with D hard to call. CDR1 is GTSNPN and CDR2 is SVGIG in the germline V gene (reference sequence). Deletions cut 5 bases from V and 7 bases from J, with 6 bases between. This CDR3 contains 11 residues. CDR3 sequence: CAWGPNSPLHF. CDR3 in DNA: TGTGCCTGGGGGCCCAATTCACCCCTCCACTTT.

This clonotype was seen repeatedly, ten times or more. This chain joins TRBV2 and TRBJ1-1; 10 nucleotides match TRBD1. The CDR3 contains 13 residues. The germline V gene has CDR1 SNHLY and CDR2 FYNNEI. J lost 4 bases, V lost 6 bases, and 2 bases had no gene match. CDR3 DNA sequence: TGTGCCAGCAGCCGACAGGGGGCCACTGAAGCTTTCTTT. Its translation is CASSRQGATEAFF.

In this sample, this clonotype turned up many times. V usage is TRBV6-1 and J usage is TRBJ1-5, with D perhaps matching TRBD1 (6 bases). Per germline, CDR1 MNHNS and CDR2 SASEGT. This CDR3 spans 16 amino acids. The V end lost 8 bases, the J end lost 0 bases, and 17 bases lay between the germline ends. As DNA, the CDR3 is TGTGCCAGCTCCCGAAACGGGGGCTATAGCAATCAGCCCCAGCATTTT. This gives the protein CASSRNGGYSNQPQHF.

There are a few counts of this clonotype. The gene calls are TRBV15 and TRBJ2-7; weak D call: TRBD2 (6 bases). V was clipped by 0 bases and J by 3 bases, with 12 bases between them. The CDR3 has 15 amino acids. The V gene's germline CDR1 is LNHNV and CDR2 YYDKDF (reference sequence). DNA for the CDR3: TGTGCCACCAGCAGAGAGTGGGAGGTTCACTACGAGCAGTACTTC. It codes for CATSREWEVHYEQYF.

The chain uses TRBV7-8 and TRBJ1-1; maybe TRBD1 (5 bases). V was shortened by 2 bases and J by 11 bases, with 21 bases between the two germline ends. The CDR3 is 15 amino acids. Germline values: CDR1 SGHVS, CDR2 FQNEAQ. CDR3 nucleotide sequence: TGTGCCAGCAGCTTACGCGCACAGGCCCCCGATCGGGCTTTCTTT. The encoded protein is CASSLRAQAPDRAFF.

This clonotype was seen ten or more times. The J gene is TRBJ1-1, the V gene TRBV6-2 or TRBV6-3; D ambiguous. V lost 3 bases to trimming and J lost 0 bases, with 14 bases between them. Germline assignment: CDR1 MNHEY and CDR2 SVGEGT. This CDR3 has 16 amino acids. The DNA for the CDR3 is TGTGCCAGCAGTTATAATCACGGTCTCTTGAACACTGAAGCTTTCTTT. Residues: CASSYNHGLLNTEAFF.

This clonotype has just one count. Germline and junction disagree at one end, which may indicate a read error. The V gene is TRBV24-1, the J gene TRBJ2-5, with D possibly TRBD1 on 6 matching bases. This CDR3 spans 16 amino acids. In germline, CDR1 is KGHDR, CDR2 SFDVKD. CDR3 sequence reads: CATSGTGHADRETPYF. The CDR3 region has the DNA TGTGCCACCAGTGGGACGGGACATGCCGATAGAGAGACCCCGTACTTC.

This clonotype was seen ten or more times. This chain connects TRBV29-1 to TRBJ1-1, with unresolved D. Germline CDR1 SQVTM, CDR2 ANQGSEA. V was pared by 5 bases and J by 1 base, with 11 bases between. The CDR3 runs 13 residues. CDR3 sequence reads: CSVSSGGNTEAFF. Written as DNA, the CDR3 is TGCAGCGTTTCAAGTGGTGGGAACACTGAAGCTTTCTTT.

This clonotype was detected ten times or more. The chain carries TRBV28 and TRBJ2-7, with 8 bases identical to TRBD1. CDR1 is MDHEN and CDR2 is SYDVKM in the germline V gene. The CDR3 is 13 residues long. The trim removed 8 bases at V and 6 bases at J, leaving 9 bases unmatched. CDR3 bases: TGTGCCAGCCGTGGACAGGGTCGGCGCGAGCAGTACTTC. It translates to CASRGQGRREQYF.

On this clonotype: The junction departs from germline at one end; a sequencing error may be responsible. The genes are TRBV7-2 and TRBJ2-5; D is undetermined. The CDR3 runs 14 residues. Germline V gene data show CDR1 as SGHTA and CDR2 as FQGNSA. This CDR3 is CASRLGSTRETQYF. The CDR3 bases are TGTGCCAGCAGATTAGGGTCTACCCGAGAGACACAGTACTTC.

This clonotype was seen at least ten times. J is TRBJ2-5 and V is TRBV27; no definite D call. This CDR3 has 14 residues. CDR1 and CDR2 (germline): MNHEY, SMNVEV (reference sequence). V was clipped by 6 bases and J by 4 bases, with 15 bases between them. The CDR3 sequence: CASRLLGDGETQYF. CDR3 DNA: TGTGCCAGCAGGTTACTTGGGGATGGAGAGACCCAGTACTTC.

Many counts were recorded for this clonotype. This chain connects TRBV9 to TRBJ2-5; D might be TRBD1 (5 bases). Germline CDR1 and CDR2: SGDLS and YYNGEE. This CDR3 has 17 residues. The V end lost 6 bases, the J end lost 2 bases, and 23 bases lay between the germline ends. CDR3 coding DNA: TGTGCCAGCAAAACACCCCCACCCGGACACTTACAAGAGACCCAGTACTTC. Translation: CASKTPPPGHLQETQYF.

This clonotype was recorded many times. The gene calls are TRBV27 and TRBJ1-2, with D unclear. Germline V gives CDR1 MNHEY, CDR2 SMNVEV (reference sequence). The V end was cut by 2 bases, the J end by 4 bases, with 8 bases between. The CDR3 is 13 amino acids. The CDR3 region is CASSLVGFYGYTF. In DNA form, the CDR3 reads TGTGCCAGCAGTTTAGTGGGCTTCTATGGCTACACCTTC.

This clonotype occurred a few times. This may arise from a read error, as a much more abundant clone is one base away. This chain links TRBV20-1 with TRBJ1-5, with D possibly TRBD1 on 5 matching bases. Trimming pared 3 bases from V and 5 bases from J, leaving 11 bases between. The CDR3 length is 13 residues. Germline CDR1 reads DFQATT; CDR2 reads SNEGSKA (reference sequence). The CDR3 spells CSASCRADQPQHF. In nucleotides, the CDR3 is TGCAGTGCTAGCTGCAGGGCGGATCAGCCCCAGCATTTT.

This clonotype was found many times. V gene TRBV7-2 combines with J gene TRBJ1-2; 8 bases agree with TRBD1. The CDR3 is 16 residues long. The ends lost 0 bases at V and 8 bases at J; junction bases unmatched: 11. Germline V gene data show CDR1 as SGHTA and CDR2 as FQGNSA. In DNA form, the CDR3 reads TGTGCCAGCAGCTTAGCGCGGGCAGGGGGCTCAGGCGGCTACACCTTC. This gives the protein CASSLARAGGSGGYTF.